This passage covers 30 T cell receptor beta chains from one sample sequenced in a study of blood T cell repertoires in COVID-19. Assay used: immunoSEQ multiplex PCR; TCRdb lists only in-frame clones, some missing. The sample lists some 110,000 clones, around 90% occurring once. Sequenced: peripheral blood. The receptors derive from a human donor in a cohort sampled during active COVID-19.

V usage is TRBV15 and J usage is TRBJ2-2; TRBD2 agrees at 9 bases. The junction had 3 bases not matched to a gene; V was cut back by 2 bases and J by 2 bases. This CDR3 contains 16 residues. CDR1 is LNHNV, CDR2 YYDKDF, per germline (reference sequence). In nucleotides, the CDR3 is TGTGCCACCAGCAGAAAGCGGGGGGCCAACACCGGGGAGCTGTTTTTT. Translation: CATSRKRGANTGELFF.

The chain is built from TRBV6-2 or TRBV6-3 and TRBJ2-2, with D perhaps matching TRBD2 (5 bases). Looked up from germline, CDR1 is MNHEY and CDR2 is SVGEGT. Trimming shortened V by 1 base and J by 1 base, and 16 bases separated the two germline ends. This CDR3 comprises 18 residues. The CDR3 region has the DNA TGTGCCAGCAGTTACTTACCTCTGCTAGGAGGGAACACCGGGGAGCTGTTTTTT. This sequence encodes CASSYLPLLGGNTGELFF.

V gene TRBV30 combines with J gene TRBJ2-5; 10 nucleotides line up with TRBD2. V was clipped by 0 bases and J by 4 bases; unmatched bases: 2. The CDR3 loop spans 14 amino acids. Germline V gene lookup returns CDR1 GTSNPN and CDR2 SVGIG (reference sequence). This CDR3 is CAWSVAGGRETQYF. As DNA, the CDR3 is TGTGCCTGGAGTGTAGCGGGGGGGCGAGAGACCCAGTACTTC.

The chain carries TRBV5-8 and TRBJ2-5, with 9 bases lining up with TRBD1. The CDR3 runs to 14 residues. The V segment lost 2 bases and the J segment 4 bases; nucleotides outside the gene matches: 3. The V gene's germline CDR1 is SGHTS and CDR2 YDEGEE. The CDR3 is CASSFKDRGETQYF. Written as DNA, the CDR3 is TGTGCCAGCAGCTTCAAGGACAGGGGAGAGACCCAGTACTTC.

This clone was observed a single time. The V and J genes are TRBV28 and TRBJ1-3; the D is unclear. Germline V CDR1 and CDR2: MDHEN, SYDVKM. The CDR3 is made up of 15 amino acids. The ends were cut back, 3 bases at V and 1 base at J, with 10 bases in the middle. CDR3 sequence: CASSFLLESGNTIYF. The CDR3 DNA is TGTGCCAGCAGTTTTCTTTTGGAGTCTGGAAACACCATATATTTT. The full variable domain, completed using reference TRBV28 and TRBJ1-3, is DVKVTQSSRYLVKRTGEKVFLECVQDMDHENMFWYRQDPGLGLRLIYFSYDVKMKEKGDIPEGYSVSREKKERFSLILESASTNQTSMYLCASSFLLESGNTIYFGEGSWLTVV.

This clone occurred once. The chain couples TRBV6-5 to TRBJ2-7; D may be TRBD1 (6 bases). The germline V gene has CDR1 MNHEY and CDR2 SVGAGI. There are 14 residues in the CDR3. Trimming removed 5 bases from V and 1 base from J, with 12 bases in between. In DNA, the CDR3 is TGTGCCAGCAGTCCCGGGACACCTTCCTACGAGCAGTACTTC. This gives the protein CASSPGTPSYEQYF.

The gene calls are TRBV4-1 and TRBJ2-5; TRBD2 aligns across 12 bases. Germline-derived CDR1 and CDR2 are MGHRA and YSYEKL. This CDR3 spans 17 amino acids. Trimming cost V 4 bases and J 2 bases; bases outside gene matches: 8. The DNA for the CDR3 is TGCGCCAGCAGCCCCCGACTAGCGGGAGTGGAGCAAGAGACCCAGTACTTC. Protein sequence: CASSPRLAGVEQETQYF.

The chain is built from TRBV6-2 or TRBV6-3 and TRBJ1-1; 8 nucleotides match TRBD1. Germline CDR1 and CDR2: MNHEY and SVGEGT. V was clipped by 2 bases and J by 12 bases; unmatched bases: 8. There are 13 residues in the CDR3. The CDR3 DNA sequence: TGTGCCAGCAGTTACCCAGGGGGCACGGCCCCTTTCTTT. Encoded protein: CASSYPGGTAPFF.

This clone was recorded only once. The chain is built from TRBV27 and TRBJ2-1; 7 bases align to TRBD2. This CDR3 is built from 15 residues. Germline CDR1 MNHEY, CDR2 SMNVEV (reference sequence). J lost 9 bases, V lost 2 bases, and 10 bases had no gene match. CDR3 DNA: TGTGCCAGCAGTTTACCCCCTGGGGGGGACGCTGAGCAGTTCTTC. Amino acid sequence: CASSLPPGGDAEQFF.

The genes are TRBV11-3 and TRBJ2-7; 7 nucleotides align to TRBD1. V was pared by 5 bases and J by 3 bases, with 4 bases of the junction left unmatched. The CDR3 spans 13 residues. From germline, CDR1 is SGHNT and CDR2 YENEEA. The CDR3 DNA reads as TGTGCCAGCAGCCCGGGACAGAGCTACGAGCAGTACTTC. This encodes CASSPGQSYEQYF.

The chain is built from TRBV4-1 and TRBJ2-1; 7 nucleotides agree with TRBD2. Germline V gene sequence: CDR1 MGHRA, CDR2 YSYEKL. Trimming cost V 1 base and J 5 bases; bases outside gene matches: 17. CDR3 length equals 19 residues. CDR3: CASSQGVILVTSEHNEQFF. CDR3 sequence (DNA): TGCGCCAGCAGCCAAGGAGTTATTTTGGTCACTAGCGAACACAATGAGCAGTTCTTC.

CDR3 region: CASSHLEDRGGYTF. The CDR3 nucleotides are TGTGCCAGCAGCCACCTCGAGGACAGGGGTGGCTACACCTTC. The chain combines TRBV6-5 with TRBJ1-2, with TRBD1 matching 9 bases. The CDR3 has 14 amino acids. Trimming cost V 6 bases and J 7 bases; bases outside gene matches: 9. Germline V lookup: CDR1 MNHEY, CDR2 SVGAGI.

The CDR3 DNA reads TGCGCCAGCAGTGCCGGCAGCGCGAACACCGGGGAGCTGTTTTTT. It is translated as CASSAGSANTGELFF. The chain has TRBV10-2 and TRBJ2-2; D gene ambiguous. CDR1 is WSHSY, CDR2 SAAADI, per germline. CDR3 length: 15 amino acids. The V gene lost 4 bases and the J gene lost 0 bases, with 9 bases spanning the gap.

The J gene is TRBJ1-1, the V gene TRBV29-1, with D perhaps matching TRBD1 (5 bases). This CDR3 is built from 14 residues. CDR1 is SQVTM, CDR2 ANQGSEA, per germline. V lost 3 bases and J 1 base, leaving 12 bases between the germline ends. The CDR3 DNA follows: TGCAGCGTTGAGGGAGGGGCTAGGAACACTGAAGCTTTCTTT. Its protein is CSVEGGARNTEAFF.

In nucleotides, the CDR3 is TGTGCCAGCAGCCCCGGAGGGACAGGGGGGGATGGCTACACCTTC. Its translation: CASSPGGTGGDGYTF. This chain uses TRBV5-5 with TRBJ1-2, with 11 bases that match TRBD1. Looked up from germline, CDR1 is SGHKS and CDR2 is YYEKEE (reference sequence). CDR3 length equals 15 residues. The V and J ends lost 4 bases and 6 bases, in that order; junction bases with no gene match: 8.

This sequence joins TRBV9 and TRBJ2-7; weak D call: TRBD1 (6 bases). Between the trimmed V and J ends, which lost 3 bases and 3 bases, there was a span of 13 bases. The V gene's germline CDR1 is SGDLS and CDR2 YYNGEE. This CDR3 has 14 amino acids. The CDR3 DNA reads TGTGCCAGCAGCGGGACAGCCGCCTTCTACGAGCAGTACTTC. This translates into CASSGTAAFYEQYF.

CDR3 loop: CASRYTTGNGAFF. The CDR3 region has the DNA TGTGCCAGCAGATATACTACAGGGAACGGAGCTTTCTTT. V is TRBV12-3 or TRBV12-4 and J is TRBJ1-1, with D possibly matching TRBD1 (6 bases). This CDR3 is 13 amino acids long. Trimming cost V 6 bases and J 10 bases, with 18 bases left between them.

This clone was counted a few times. The genes are TRBV4-1 and TRBJ1-3; 10 bases match TRBD1. Trimming removed 1 base from V and 2 bases from J; junction bases left unmatched: 5. CDR3 length: 17 amino acids. Germline V gene sequence: CDR1 MGHRA, CDR2 YSYEKL. CDR3 sequence reads: CASSQAPGTGAGNTIYF. The CDR3 DNA follows: TGCGCCAGCAGCCAAGCTCCCGGGACAGGGGCTGGAAACACCATATATTTT.

This clone was found a few times. The chain uses TRBV30 and TRBJ2-7, with D perhaps matching TRBD1 (5 bases). The CDR3 length is 12 residues. CDR1 is GTSNPN, CDR2 SVGIG, per germline (reference sequence). Trimming left V 1 base short and J 4 bases short, with 8 bases between. The DNA for the CDR3 is TGTGCCTGGAGTGGACAGTTTTACGAGCAGTACTTC. This gives the protein CAWSGQFYEQYF.

This chain links TRBV7-9 with TRBJ2-3; perhaps TRBD1 as D (5 bases). This CDR3 spans 15 amino acids. CDR1 and CDR2 from the germline V gene are SEHNR and FQNEAQ (reference sequence). Deletions cut 1 base from V and 1 base from J, with 9 bases between. The CDR3 coding sequence is TGTGCCAGCAGCTTAGAAGGACATCGCACAGATACGCAGTATTTT. Its protein product is CASSLEGHRTDTQYF.

The V and J genes are TRBV6-2 or TRBV6-3 and TRBJ2-7, with 8 bases identical to TRBD1. CDR1 is MNHEY and CDR2 is SVGEGT in the germline V gene. The CDR3 is 15 amino acids. The J segment lost 2 bases and the V segment lost 5 bases, leaving 8 bases of the junction unmatched. The CDR3 here is CASSGTGWGTYEQYF. CDR3 bases: TGTGCCAGCAGTGGGACAGGTTGGGGGACCTACGAGCAGTACTTC.

V usage is TRBV25-1 and J usage is TRBJ2-6, with D unresolved. CDR1 is MGHDK, CDR2 SYGVNS, per germline. Between the trimmed V and J ends, which lost 1 base and 8 bases, there was a span of 15 bases. The length of the CDR3 is 16 residues. The CDR3 DNA reads TGTGCCAGCAGTGAATTCAGGCCAGAGAAGTCCAACGTCCTGACTTTC. Protein: CASSEFRPEKSNVLTF. Full variable domain (remainder filled in from reference TRBV25-1 and TRBJ2-6): EADIYQTPRYLVIGTGKKITLECSQTMGHDKMYWYQQDPGMELHLIHYSYGVNSTEKGDLSSESTVSRIRTEHFPLTLESARPSHTSQYLCASSEFRPEKSNVLTFGAGSRLTVL.

The rearrangement uses TRBV19 and TRBJ1-3, with D perhaps matching TRBD1 (6 bases). CDR1 and CDR2 (germline): LNHDA, SQIVND (reference sequence). This CDR3 region has 14 residues. V gave up 7 bases and J gave up 1 base, with 11 bases separating them. Written as DNA, the CDR3 is TGTGCCAGTAATCCAGGGGCGTCTGGAAACACCATATATTTT. This sequence encodes CASNPGASGNTIYF.

This clone was seen a single time. The chain is built from TRBV7-9 and TRBJ1-1, with D possibly matching TRBD1 (5 bases). This CDR3 is 13 amino acids long. In germline, CDR1 is SEHNR, CDR2 FQNEAQ (reference sequence). Trimming took 5 bases from V and 0 from J, leaving 7 bases between them. The CDR3 nucleotides read TGTGCCAGCAGCACAGGACTGAACACTGAAGCTTTCTTT. This gives the protein CASSTGLNTEAFF.

This chain links TRBV27 with TRBJ1-1; no clear D gene. The length of the CDR3 is 14 residues. CDR1 MNHEY and CDR2 SMNVEV come from the germline V gene (reference sequence). V was shortened by 3 bases and J by 2 bases, with 10 bases between the two germline ends. CDR3 region: CASSFNTLNTEAFF. CDR3 DNA sequence: TGTGCCAGCAGTTTCAACACCCTCAACACTGAAGCTTTCTTT.

The rearrangement joins TRBV12-5 to TRBJ1-4; 10 nucleotides line up with TRBD1. This CDR3 is built from 21 residues. J gave up 8 bases and V 6 bases, and 27 bases lay outside the gene matches. Germline lookup yields CDR1 LGHNT and CDR2 FRNRAP. This CDR3 reads CASGHLGTGDKVPGAWEKLFF. The CDR3 DNA follows: TGTGCTAGTGGCCACCTCGGGACAGGGGATAAAGTACCGGGGGCTTGGGAAAAACTGTTTTTT.

The rearrangement links TRBV9 to TRBJ1-6; D gene ambiguous. V dropped 0 bases and J dropped 7 bases, with 5 bases sitting between them. The CDR3 extends over 13 amino acids. Germline values: CDR1 SGDLS, CDR2 YYNGEE. The CDR3 DNA sequence: TGTGCCAGCAGCGTAGAGAGGAATTCACCCCTCCACTTT. This encodes CASSVERNSPLHF. Looking up the rest from reference TRBV9 and TRBJ1-6 gives the full variable domain: DSGVTQTPKHLITATGQRVTLRCSPRSGDLSVYWYQQSLDQGLQFLIQYYNGEERAKGNILERFSAQQFPDLHSELNLSSLELGDSALYFCASSVERNSPLHFGNGTRLTVT.

This clone was seen a handful of times. The genes are TRBV30 and TRBJ1-4, with D unresolved. The germline gives CDR1 GTSNPN, CDR2 SVGIG (reference sequence). The CDR3 is made up of 18 amino acids. Between the trimmed V and J ends, which lost 3 bases and 2 bases, there was a span of 22 bases. CDR3 sequence (DNA): TGTGCCTGGAGCGGTGGGCGGTGGAGGGTGACGACTAATGAAAAACTGTTTTTT. This sequence encodes CAWSGGRWRVTTNEKLFF.

The chain is built from TRBV29-1 and TRBJ2-2; D ambiguous. Germline assignment: CDR1 SQVTM and CDR2 ANQGSEA. The CDR3 spans 15 residues. V lost 2 bases and J lost 2, with 12 bases in between. CDR3 sequence (DNA): TGCAGCGTTGAATCTGACTCTCTAAACACCGGGGAGCTGTTTTTT. Translating gives CSVESDSLNTGELFF.

This chain joins TRBV9 and TRBJ1-3; TRBD1 matches at 7 bases. With V trimmed by 4 bases and J by 0 bases, 16 bases remained unmatched. This CDR3 is 19 amino acids long. Germline values: CDR1 SGDLS, CDR2 YYNGEE. CDR3 loop: CASSRFGTVSSSSGNTIYF. The CDR3 bases are TGTGCCAGCAGCCGGTTTGGGACAGTCTCCTCTAGCTCTGGAAACACCATATATTTT. Variable domain in full (rest from reference TRBV9 and TRBJ1-3): DSGVTQTPKHLITATGQRVTLRCSPRSGDLSVYWYQQSLDQGLQFLIQYYNGEERAKGNILERFSAQQFPDLHSELNLSSLELGDSALYFCASSRFGTVSSSSGNTIYFGEGSWLTVV.